There are a few counts of the clone carrying this T cell receptor (beta chain). The antigen is undetermined. The sample belongs to a study of cytomegalovirus exposure and HLA in healthy donors. The germline V and J ends were trimmed by 0 bases and 5 bases, with 11 bases remaining between them. The CDR3 totals 14 residues. CDR1 is SGHRS and CDR2 is YFSETQ in the germline V gene. General study results and limits: An analysis done earlier found most TCR beta V segments productive about 90% or about 30% of the time. Investigators reported more than 150 TCR beta chains as tied to cytomegalovirus.

Primers: 60 Vbeta forward and 13 Jbeta reverse. Sequencing was performed with immunoSEQ multiplex PCR; in TCRdb, only in-frame clones are kept and a portion is missing. Of roughly 200,000 clones in the sample, more than 9.5% are singletons; the top ten hold 7.8%. This receptor was taken from a man aged 45-65 years in good health and CMV-seropositive. The chain employs TRBV5-1 and TRBJ1-1; tentative D call: TRBD1 (6 bases). The sequencing input was PBMCs. CDR3 residues: CASSLGGPVTEAFF. Here the CDR3 DNA reads TGCGCCAGCAGCTTGGGGGGGCCAGTGACTGAAGCTTTCTTT.